The 10 T cell receptor beta chains given below trace back to one sample, sequenced in a study of blood T cells in healthy people across ages. For the second PCR, which ran for roughly 6 to 12 cycles, a sample-barcoded 5' primer and a J-beta primer mix were used. TCRdb redid the calling of the 5' RACE reads with MiXCR, one entry per CDR3 protein. The table lists 650,000 to 800,000 distinct CDR3 sequences, under 45% of them singletons. Sequencing was performed on blood. Receptors were obtained from a man aged 55 to 70 in good health.

This clonotype was seen only once. This chain uses TRBV28 with TRBJ1-6; TRBD1 is a possible D gene (5 bases). V lost 6 bases and J lost 6, with 12 bases in between. Germline V gives CDR1 MDHEN, CDR2 SYDVKM. The CDR3 runs 14 residues. The CDR3 region is CASRGPGGNSPLHF. The CDR3 region has the DNA TGTGCCAGCAGGGGACCTGGGGGTAATTCACCCCTCCACTTT.

This clonotype was observed a handful of times. The J gene is TRBJ1-2, the V gene TRBV6-2 or TRBV6-3; D call uncertain. Germline V lookup: CDR1 MNHEY, CDR2 SVGEGT. This CDR3 is built from 16 residues. Trimming took 1 base from V and 10 from J, leaving 22 bases between them. CDR3 nucleotides: TGTGCCAGCAGTTACTATCTTTCGGTGGGCGGCTCGCTCTACACCTTC. This codes for CASSYYLSVGGSLYTF.

The genes are TRBV7-8 and TRBJ1-2; possibly TRBD1 for D (6 bases). The CDR3 contains 16 residues. Germline V gene sequence: CDR1 SGHVS, CDR2 FQNEAQ. Trimming left V 1 base short and J 2 bases short, with 14 bases between. CDR3: CASSLGVTGSNYGYTF. The CDR3 DNA is TGTGCCAGCAGCTTAGGGGTTACAGGGTCCAACTATGGCTACACCTTC.

This clonotype came up many times. This chain joins TRBV7-2 and TRBJ1-1; D is uncertain. From germline, CDR1 is SGHTA and CDR2 FQGNSA. Trimming took 6 bases from V and 1 from J, leaving 9 bases between them. This CDR3 comprises 13 residues. The CDR3 DNA sequence: TGTGCCAGCAGTTTCTCGGGGAACACTGAAGCTTTCTTT. It encodes CASSFSGNTEAFF.

The genes are TRBV6-2 or TRBV6-3 and TRBJ1-1; D might be TRBD1 (6 bases). This CDR3 comprises 16 residues. Germline CDR1 MNHEY, CDR2 SVGEGT. Trimming took off 4 bases at V and 4 bases at J, with 19 bases between the two ends. The CDR3 region is CASSLGRGGWTTEAFF. CDR3 in DNA: TGTGCCAGCAGTTTGGGCAGGGGCGGTTGGACCACTGAAGCTTTCTTT.

This chain links TRBV20-1 with TRBJ2-1; 12 positions agree with TRBD2. V gave up 8 bases and J gave up 7 bases; unmatched junction bases: 15. Looked up from germline, CDR1 is DFQATT and CDR2 is SNEGSKA (reference sequence). The CDR3 has 16 residues. The CDR3 DNA follows: TGCAGTACCCTGGGGGCTAGCGGGGGGGGCAGGAATGAGCAGTTCTTC. Residues: CSTLGASGGGRNEQFF.

V and J are TRBV15 and TRBJ2-7; 11 positions match TRBD1. Trimming cost V 5 bases and J 3 bases; bases outside gene matches: 6. CDR3 length equals 15 residues. Germline assignment: CDR1 LNHNV and CDR2 YYDKDF (reference sequence). The DNA for the CDR3 is TGTGCCACCAGCGCGGGACAGGGGGGTGGCTACGAGCAGTACTTC. Translating it yields CATSAGQGGGYEQYF.

Only a few counts were recorded for this clonotype. The gene calls are TRBV4-1 and TRBJ1-4; TRBD1 matches at 7 bases. Germline V gene sequence: CDR1 MGHRA, CDR2 YSYEKL. The CDR3 runs 15 residues. Unmatched junction bases numbered 7, after V lost 4 bases and J lost 5 bases. CDR3 residues: CASSPQDRRNEKLFF. In DNA, the CDR3 is TGCGCCAGCAGCCCCCAGGACAGGAGAAATGAAAAACTGTTTTTT.

The chain has TRBV5-1 and TRBJ1-1; possible D gene TRBD1, 5 bases. Germline CDR1 is SGHRS and CDR2 is YFSETQ. This CDR3 has 14 amino acids. Trimming took 4 bases from V and 2 from J, leaving 12 bases between them. The CDR3, as DNA: TGCGCCAGCAGCGACGGGGCACTAAACACTGAAGCTTTCTTT. Amino acids: CASSDGALNTEAFF.

This sequence joins TRBV20-1 and TRBJ2-3; perhaps TRBD2 as D (6 bases). The V end was cut by 1 base, the J end by 0 bases, with 17 bases between. Looked up from germline, CDR1 is DFQATT and CDR2 is SNEGSKA (reference sequence). This CDR3 comprises 17 residues. The CDR3: CSARGRGGQPSTDTQYF. DNA of the CDR3: TGCAGTGCTAGAGGGCGGGGAGGACAACCTAGCACAGATACGCAGTATTTT.